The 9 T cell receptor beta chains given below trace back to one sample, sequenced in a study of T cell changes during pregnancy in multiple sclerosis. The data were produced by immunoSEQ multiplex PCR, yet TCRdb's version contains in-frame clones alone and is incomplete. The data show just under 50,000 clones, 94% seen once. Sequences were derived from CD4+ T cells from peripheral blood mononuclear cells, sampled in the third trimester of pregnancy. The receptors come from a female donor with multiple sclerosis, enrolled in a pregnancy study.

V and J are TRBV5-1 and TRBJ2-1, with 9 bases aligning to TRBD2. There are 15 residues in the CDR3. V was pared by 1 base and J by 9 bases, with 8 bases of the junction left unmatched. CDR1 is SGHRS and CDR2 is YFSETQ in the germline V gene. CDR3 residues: CASSLFAGGPGEQFF. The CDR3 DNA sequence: TGCGCCAGCAGCTTGTTCGCGGGGGGGCCTGGTGAGCAGTTCTTC.

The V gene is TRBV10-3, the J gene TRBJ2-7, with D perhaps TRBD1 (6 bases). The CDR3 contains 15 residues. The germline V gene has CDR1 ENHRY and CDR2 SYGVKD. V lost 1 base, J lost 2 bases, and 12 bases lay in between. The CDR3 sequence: CAISELSRGPYEQYF. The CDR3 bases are TGTGCCATCAGTGAGTTGTCCAGGGGCCCCTACGAGCAGTACTTC.

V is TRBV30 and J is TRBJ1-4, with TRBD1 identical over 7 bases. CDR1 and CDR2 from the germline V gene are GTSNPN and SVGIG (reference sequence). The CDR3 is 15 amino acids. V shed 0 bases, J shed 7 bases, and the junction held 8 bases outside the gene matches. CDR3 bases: TGTGCCTGGAGTGTTCAACGGGACAGCAGTGAAAAACTGTTTTTT. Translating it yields CAWSVQRDSSEKLFF.

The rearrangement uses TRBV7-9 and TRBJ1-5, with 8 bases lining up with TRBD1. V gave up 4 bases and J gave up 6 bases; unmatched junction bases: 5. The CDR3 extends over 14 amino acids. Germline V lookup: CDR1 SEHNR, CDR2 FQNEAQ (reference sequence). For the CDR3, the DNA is TGTGCCAGCAGCTCACAGGGGGTCGGTCAGCCCCAGCATTTT. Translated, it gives CASSSQGVGQPQHF.

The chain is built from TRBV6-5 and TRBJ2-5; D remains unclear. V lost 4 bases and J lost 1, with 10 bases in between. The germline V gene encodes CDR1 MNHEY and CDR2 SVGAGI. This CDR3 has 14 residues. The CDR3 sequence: CASSSTSAQETQYF. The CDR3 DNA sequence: TGTGCCAGCAGTTCGACTTCAGCCCAAGAGACCCAGTACTTC.

The CDR3 bases are TGTGCCAGCAGCGTAGTCGCCTCAGGCGAGCAGTACTTC. It encodes CASSVVASGEQYF. This rearrangement joins TRBV9 to TRBJ2-7; D remains unclear. CDR3 size: 13 residues. Germline CDR1 is SGDLS and CDR2 is YYNGEE. With 0 bases removed from V and 6 bases from J, the gap between germline ends came to 10 bases.

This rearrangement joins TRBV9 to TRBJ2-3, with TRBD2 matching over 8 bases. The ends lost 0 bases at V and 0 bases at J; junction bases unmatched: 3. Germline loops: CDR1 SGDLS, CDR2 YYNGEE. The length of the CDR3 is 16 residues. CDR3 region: CASSVVGGGSTDTQYF. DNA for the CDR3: TGTGCCAGCAGCGTAGTTGGCGGGGGGAGCACAGATACGCAGTATTTT. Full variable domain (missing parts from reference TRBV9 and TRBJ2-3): DSGVTQTPKHLITATGQRVTLRCSPRSGDLSVYWYQQSLDQGLQFLIQYYNGEERAKGNILERFSAQQFPDLHSELNLSSLELGDSALYFCASSVVGGGSTDTQYFGPGTRLTVL.

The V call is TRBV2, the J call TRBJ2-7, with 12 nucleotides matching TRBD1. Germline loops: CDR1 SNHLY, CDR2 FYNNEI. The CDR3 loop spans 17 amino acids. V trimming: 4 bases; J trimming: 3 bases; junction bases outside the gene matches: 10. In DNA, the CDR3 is TGTGCCAGCAGTGTAGGTGGGGGACAGGGGGCCTTCTACGAGCAGTACTTC. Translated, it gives CASSVGGGQGAFYEQYF.

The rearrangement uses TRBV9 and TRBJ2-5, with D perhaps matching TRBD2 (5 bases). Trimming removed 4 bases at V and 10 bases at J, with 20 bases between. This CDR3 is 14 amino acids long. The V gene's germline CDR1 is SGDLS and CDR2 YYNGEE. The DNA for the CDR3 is TGTGCCAGCAGCCCAACGGACTCCCCTGAAGGCCAGTACTTC. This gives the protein CASSPTDSPEGQYF. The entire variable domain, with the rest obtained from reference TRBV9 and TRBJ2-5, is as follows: DSGVTQTPKHLITATGQRVTLRCSPRSGDLSVYWYQQSLDQGLQFLIQYYNGEERAKGNILERFSAQQFPDLHSELNLSSLELGDSALYFCASSPTDSPEGQYFGPGTRLLVL.